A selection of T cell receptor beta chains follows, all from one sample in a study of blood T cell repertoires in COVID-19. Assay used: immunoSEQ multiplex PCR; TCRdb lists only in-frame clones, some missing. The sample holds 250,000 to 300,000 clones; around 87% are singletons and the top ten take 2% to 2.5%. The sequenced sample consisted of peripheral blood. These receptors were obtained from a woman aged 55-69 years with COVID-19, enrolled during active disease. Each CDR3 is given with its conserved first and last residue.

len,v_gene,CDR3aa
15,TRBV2,CASRTGTGNASPLHF
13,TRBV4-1,CASSHNSDYGYTF
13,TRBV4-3,CASSQANTDTQYF
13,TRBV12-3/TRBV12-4,CASSLQGSHGYTF
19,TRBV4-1,CASSGSPASGGGRADTQYF
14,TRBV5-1,CASSPQGTGNTIYF
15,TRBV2,CASSGSVAPQETQYF
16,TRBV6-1,CASGAEGAPRGNEQFF
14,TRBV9,CASSVGDVGAEAFF
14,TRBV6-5,CASSQTGGTQPQHF
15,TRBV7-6,CASSRGGPLNNEQFF
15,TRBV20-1,CSASEEQGYNSPLHF
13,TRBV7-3,CASSSGRNTEAFF
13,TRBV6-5,CASRGTGQETQYF
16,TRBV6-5,CASSFVFGRGYSPLHF
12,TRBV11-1,CASSSDRSEAFF
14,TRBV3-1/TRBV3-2,CASRPSGQSYEQYF
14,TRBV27,CASSLTGWNQPQHF
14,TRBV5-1,CASSQTGGSEKLFF
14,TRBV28,CASRPTGTNEKLFF
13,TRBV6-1,CASSERGSDTQYF
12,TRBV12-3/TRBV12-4,CASRLNTGELFF
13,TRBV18,CASSTTENTEAFF
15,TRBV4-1,CASRHPRRGHTEAFF
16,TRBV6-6,CASSYELGRGDSPLHF
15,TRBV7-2,CASSTRTGVADTQYF
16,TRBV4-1,CASSQVGGSYNSPLHF
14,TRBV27,CASSSARDTYEQFF
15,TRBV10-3,CAISAVRTSSYEQYF
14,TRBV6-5,CASQEALNTGELFF
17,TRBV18,CASSPVLGQHSGNTIYF
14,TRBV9,CASSLTPGTHEQYF
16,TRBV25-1,CASTRRGQGGNTEAFF
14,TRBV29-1,CSVAGTESSYEQYF
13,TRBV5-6,CASSLEGTQGYTF
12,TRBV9,CASKGGGGEQFF